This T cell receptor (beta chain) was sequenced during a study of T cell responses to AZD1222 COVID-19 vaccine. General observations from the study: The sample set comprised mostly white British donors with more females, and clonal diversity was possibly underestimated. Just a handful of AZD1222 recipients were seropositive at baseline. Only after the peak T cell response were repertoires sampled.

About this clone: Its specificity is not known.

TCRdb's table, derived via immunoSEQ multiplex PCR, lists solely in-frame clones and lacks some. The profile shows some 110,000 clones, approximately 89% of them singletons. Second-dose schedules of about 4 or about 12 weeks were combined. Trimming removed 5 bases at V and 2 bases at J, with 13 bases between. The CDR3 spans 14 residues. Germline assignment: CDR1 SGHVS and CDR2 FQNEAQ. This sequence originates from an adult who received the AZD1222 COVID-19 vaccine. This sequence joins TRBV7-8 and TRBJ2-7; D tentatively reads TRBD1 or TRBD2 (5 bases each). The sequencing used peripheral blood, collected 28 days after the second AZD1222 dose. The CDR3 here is CASSTTGTAYEQYF. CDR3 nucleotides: TGTGCCAGCAGCACTACCGGGACCGCCTACGAGCAGTACTTC. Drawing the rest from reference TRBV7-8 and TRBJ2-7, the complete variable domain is GAGVSQSPRYKVAKRGQDVALRCDPISGHVSLFWYQQALGQGPEFLTYFQNEAQLDKSGLPSDRFFAERPEGSVSTLKIQRTQQEDSAVYLCASSTTGTAYEQYFGPGTRLTVT.